The 24 T cell receptor beta chains presented below share a single source sample, sequenced in a study of T cells in Graves' hyperthyroidism and ophthalmopathy. RNA transcripts served as the template for amplifying TCR beta CDR3 regions. The HTBI primer set drove a first-round RT-PCR of the TCR CDR3. TCRdb itself ran the multiplex PCR reads through MiXCR, one entry per CDR3 protein. Of 600,000 to 650,000 distinct CDR3 sequences listed, around 21% were seen once; the top ten hold over 30%. The sample was blood. These receptors were collected from a young man with Graves' ophthalmopathy.

This sequence joins TRBV6-9 and TRBJ1-4, with unresolved D. This CDR3 is built from 12 residues. Germline V CDR1 and CDR2: MNHGY, SVAAGI. The CDR3 reads CEGRGFDEKLFF. CDR3 nucleotides: TGTGAAGGTCGGGGTTTTGATGAAAAACTGTTTTTT.

This clonotype has ten or more counts. The gene calls are TRBV29-1 and TRBJ2-1; tentatively, D is TRBD2 (7 bases). The CDR3 runs to 15 residues. CDR1 is SQVTM, CDR2 ANQGSEA, per germline. Trimming removed 4 bases from V and 6 bases from J, with 19 bases in between. This CDR3 is CSVGGGREMINEQFF. The CDR3 DNA reads TGCAGCGTTGGGGGGGGGCGGGAGATGATCAATGAGCAGTTCTTC.

The genes are TRBV18 and TRBJ1-2; D possibly corresponds to TRBD1 (5 bases). This CDR3 has 15 residues. Between the trimmed V and J ends, which lost 4 bases and 6 bases, there was a span of 18 bases. In germline, CDR1 is KGHSH, CDR2 LQKENI. CDR3 coding DNA: TGTGCCAGCTCACTCTCTACCTTGGGGCTTGATGGCTACACCTTC. This codes for CASSLSTLGLDGYTF. The whole variable domain, filled in from reference TRBV18 and TRBJ1-2, reads NAGVMQNPRHLVRRRGQEARLRCSPMKGHSHVYWYRQLPEEGLKFMVYLQKENIIDESGMPKERFSAEFPKEGPSILRIQQVVRGDSAAYFCASSLSTLGLDGYTFGSGTRLTVV.

The chain uses TRBV28 and TRBJ2-7; weak D call: TRBD2 (5 bases). The CDR3 extends over 11 amino acids. Per germline, CDR1 MDHEN and CDR2 SYDVKM. V was shortened by 10 bases and J by 4 bases, with 11 bases between the two germline ends. The CDR3 bases are TGTGCCATCACACGGGGTTACGAGCAGTACTTC. Encoded protein: CAITRGYEQYF.

This rearrangement joins TRBV7-2 to TRBJ2-3; the match to TRBD2 covers 16 bases. The CDR3 is made up of 18 amino acids. From germline, CDR1 is SGHTA and CDR2 FQGNSA. Trimming removed 0 bases from V and 4 bases from J; junction bases left unmatched: 4. This chain's CDR3 is CASSLAPGLAGGSDTQYF. As DNA, the CDR3 is TGTGCCAGCAGCTTAGCGCCGGGACTAGCGGGAGGGTCAGATACGCAGTATTTT.

V gene TRBV4-2 combines with J gene TRBJ1-1; D not certain. Between the trimmed V and J ends, which lost 0 bases and 8 bases, there was a span of 10 bases. Germline V gives CDR1 LGHNA, CDR2 YNFKEQ. The CDR3 is 13 residues long. The CDR3 protein is CASSQDTVNEAFF. In DNA, the CDR3 is TGTGCCAGCAGCCAAGATACCGTAAACGAAGCTTTCTTT.

This chain links TRBV7-9 with TRBJ2-1; TRBD2 matches 11 bases. CDR1 and CDR2 from the germline V gene are SEHNR and FQNEAQ (reference sequence). The V gene end was trimmed by 5 bases and the J gene end by 12 bases; junction bases not matched to a gene: 6. The CDR3 totals 13 residues. CDR3 protein: CASSLQTSGTQFF. CDR3 nucleotide sequence: TGTGCCAGCAGCCTACAGACTAGCGGGACGCAGTTCTTC.

The chain recombines TRBV29-1 with TRBJ2-2; D gene ambiguous. Trimming stripped 3 bases from V and 2 bases from J, with 10 bases between. The CDR3 spans 14 residues. The germline gives CDR1 SQVTM, CDR2 ANQGSEA. The CDR3 region has the DNA TGCAGCGTTGAGGCCTGGAGTAACACCGGGGAGCTGTTTTTT. It translates to CSVEAWSNTGELFF.

This clonotype was counted at least ten times. The chain joins TRBV7-9 to TRBJ2-1, with 7 bases identical to TRBD2. The CDR3 length is 14 residues. Germline V gene lookup returns CDR1 SEHNR and CDR2 FQNEAQ (reference sequence). J gave up 2 bases and V 5 bases, and 3 bases lay outside the gene matches. The CDR3 reads CASSLSGTYNEQFF. In DNA, the CDR3 is TGTGCCAGCAGCCTAAGCGGGACCTACAATGAGCAGTTCTTC.

This clonotype was picked up a small number of times. The gene calls are TRBV20-1 and TRBJ2-7, with D possibly matching TRBD2 (7 bases). CDR1 and CDR2 (germline): DFQATT, SNEGSKA (reference sequence). This CDR3 is built from 14 residues. Deletions cut 3 bases from V and 4 bases from J, with 16 bases between. DNA of the CDR3: TGCAGTGCTAGGGGGGCGGGAGCCCTATACGAGCAGTACTTC. Translated, it gives CSARGAGALYEQYF.

This clonotype was seen repeatedly, ten times or more. The V gene is TRBV5-1, the J gene TRBJ2-7, with 7 bases identical to TRBD1. The CDR3 covers 16 residues. The J segment lost 0 bases and the V segment lost 5 bases, leaving 11 bases of the junction unmatched. CDR1 and CDR2 (germline): SGHRS, YFSETQ. CDR3: CASRLRPRQGSYEQYF. CDR3 in DNA: TGCGCCAGCAGGCTTCGTCCACGACAGGGCTCCTACGAGCAGTACTTC.

The V call is TRBV11-3, the J call TRBJ2-1; D possibly corresponds to TRBD1 (5 bases). This CDR3 is 15 amino acids long. V shed 1 base and J shed 5 bases, with 12 bases lying between them. Germline V gives CDR1 SGHNT, CDR2 YENEEA. CDR3 sequence: CASSLGSFRDNEQFF. CDR3 sequence (DNA): TGTGCCAGCAGCTTAGGTAGTTTCAGGGACAATGAGCAGTTCTTC.

V is TRBV28 and J is TRBJ1-6, with D unclear. Germline-derived CDR1 and CDR2 are MDHEN and SYDVKM. This CDR3 region has 17 residues. V was shortened by 4 bases and J by 0 bases, with 13 bases between the two germline ends. The CDR3 reads CASSSDPASSYNSPLHF. In DNA form, the CDR3 reads TGTGCCAGCAGTTCAGACCCCGCGAGCTCCTATAATTCACCCCTCCACTTT.

This chain connects TRBV20-1 to TRBJ2-2, with D tentatively TRBD1 (6 bases). The V end lost 6 bases, the J end lost 3 bases, and 20 bases lay between the germline ends. The germline V gene encodes CDR1 DFQATT and CDR2 SNEGSKA (reference sequence). This CDR3 is built from 16 residues. CDR3 nucleotides: TGCAGTGCCCGACCTTTACAGGGTCCTCACACCGGGGAGCTGTTTTTT. Its translation is CSARPLQGPHTGELFF.

This clonotype has a count of ten or more. The rearrangement uses TRBV28 and TRBJ1-1; 7 bases fit TRBD1. CDR3 size: 14 residues. Germline CDR1 is MDHEN and CDR2 is SYDVKM. The ends lost 7 bases at V and 0 bases at J; junction bases unmatched: 5. CDR3 nucleotide sequence: TGTGCCAGCACCCTGGGACAGCTGAACACTGAAGCTTTCTTT. It specifies CASTLGQLNTEAFF.

This clonotype was picked up many times. This chain uses TRBV6-1 with TRBJ1-5; unclear D gene. The CDR3 consists of 13 residues. V lost 1 base, J lost 3 bases, and 4 bases lay in between. CDR1 MNHNS and CDR2 SASEGT come from the germline V gene. The CDR3 sequence: CASSEVDNQPQHF. The CDR3 DNA reads TGTGCCAGCAGTGAAGTGGACAATCAGCCCCAGCATTTT.

For this clonotype: A much bigger clone sits one base away, suggesting this may be a read error. The chain employs TRBV27 and TRBJ2-7, with D unclear. Germline CDR1 is MNHEY and CDR2 is SMNVEV (reference sequence). The CDR3 runs 15 residues. The V end was cut by 0 bases, the J end by 2 bases, with 11 bases between. CDR3 coding DNA: TGTGCCAGCAGTTTATCGAGTGCCCCAGCCTACGAGCAGTACTTC. Translated, it gives CASSLSSAPAYEQYF.

This chain links TRBV24-1 with TRBJ2-5; no firm D call. The length of the CDR3 is 13 residues. The V end lost 2 bases, the J end lost 5 bases, and 8 bases lay between the germline ends. Germline V gene data show CDR1 as KGHDR and CDR2 as SFDVKD. The CDR3 nucleotides read TGTGCCACCAGTGATTCCCTCATGGAGACCCAGTACTTC. Residues: CATSDSLMETQYF.

This clonotype was recorded many times. The chain uses TRBV3-1 and TRBJ2-2, with 12 bases fitting TRBD2. J gave up 4 bases and V 8 bases, and 5 bases lay outside the gene matches. The CDR3 covers 15 residues. The germline gives CDR1 LGHDT, CDR2 YNNKEL (reference sequence). This chain's CDR3 is CASSTSGRSTGELFF. CDR3 coding DNA: TGTGCCAGCTCGACTAGCGGGAGATCCACCGGGGAGCTGTTTTTT. The entire variable domain, with the rest obtained from reference TRBV3-1 and TRBJ2-2, is as follows: DTAVSQTPKYLVTQMGNDKSIKCEQNLGHDTMYWYKQDSKKFLKIMFSYNNKELIINETVPNRFSPKSPDKAHLNLHINSLELGDSAVYFCASSTSGRSTGELFFGEGSRLTVL.

This clonotype appeared a few times. This rearrangement joins TRBV28 to TRBJ2-2; possibly TRBD2 for D (6 bases). The CDR3 runs to 17 residues. V lost 6 bases, J lost 2 bases, and 19 bases lay in between. Germline-derived CDR1 and CDR2 are MDHEN and SYDVKM. The CDR3 DNA follows: TGTGCCAGCAGCCCCCTCCGTGGGGCGGGAAACACCGGGGAGCTGTTTTTT. As protein: CASSPLRGAGNTGELFF.

The chain links TRBV5-1 to TRBJ2-3; D possibly uses TRBD1 or TRBD2 (5 bases each). This CDR3 is 14 amino acids long. V gave up 4 bases and J gave up 2 bases, with 11 bases separating them. Looked up from germline, CDR1 is SGHRS and CDR2 is YFSETQ. The CDR3 region is CASSPRDPTDTQYF. The CDR3 DNA is TGCGCCAGCAGCCCCCGGGACCCCACAGATACGCAGTATTTT.

V gene TRBV19 combines with J gene TRBJ2-4, with D perhaps matching TRBD2 (6 bases). Germline V gene data show CDR1 as LNHDA and CDR2 as SQIVND (reference sequence). The CDR3 consists of 14 residues. V shed 4 bases and J shed 2 bases, with 9 bases lying between them. The CDR3 coding sequence is TGTGCCAGTAGTACCGGGACTTCCAAAAACATTCAGTACTTC. It specifies CASSTGTSKNIQYF.

The chain couples TRBV28 to TRBJ1-2; a possible D gene is TRBD1 (5 bases). CDR1 MDHEN and CDR2 SYDVKM come from the germline V gene. V was shortened by 0 bases and J by 7 bases, with 6 bases between the two germline ends. The CDR3 is 12 amino acids. Here the CDR3 reads CASSLWGGGYTF. The CDR3, as DNA: TGTGCCAGCAGTTTATGGGGGGGTGGCTACACCTTC.

This clonotype was detected many times. V is TRBV30 and J is TRBJ2-5; TRBD2 aligns across 8 bases. The CDR3 loop spans 13 amino acids. In germline, CDR1 is GTSNPN, CDR2 SVGIG (reference sequence). V was pared by 1 base and J by 3 bases, with 1 base of the junction left unmatched. The CDR3 region has the DNA TGTGCCTGGAGTGAAGCGGGAGAAGAGACCCAGTACTTC. Its protein is CAWSEAGEETQYF.